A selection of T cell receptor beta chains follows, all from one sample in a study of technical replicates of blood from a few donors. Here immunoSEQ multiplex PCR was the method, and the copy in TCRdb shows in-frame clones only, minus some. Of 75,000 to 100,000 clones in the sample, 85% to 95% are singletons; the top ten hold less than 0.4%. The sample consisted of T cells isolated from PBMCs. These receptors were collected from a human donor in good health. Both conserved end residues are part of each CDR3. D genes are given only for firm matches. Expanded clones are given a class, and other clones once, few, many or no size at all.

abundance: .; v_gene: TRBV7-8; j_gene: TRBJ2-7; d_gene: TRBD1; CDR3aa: CASSHRGSNEQYF; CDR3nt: TGTGCCAGCAGCCACAGGGGGTCGAACGAGCAGTACTTC
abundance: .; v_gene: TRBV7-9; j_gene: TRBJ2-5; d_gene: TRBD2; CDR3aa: CASSLAGGRDRETQYF; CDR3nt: TGTGCCAGCAGCTTAGCAGGCGGGAGGGATCGAGAGACCCAGTACTTC
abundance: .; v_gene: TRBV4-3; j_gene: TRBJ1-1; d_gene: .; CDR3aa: CASSQYTGRAEAFF; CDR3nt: TGCGCCAGCAGCCAGTATACAGGGAGGGCTGAAGCTTTCTTT
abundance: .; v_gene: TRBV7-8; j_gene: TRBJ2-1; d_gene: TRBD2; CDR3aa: CASSLGLAGGHSNEQFF; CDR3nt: TGTGCCAGCAGCTTAGGACTAGCGGGAGGGCATAGCAATGAGCAGTTCTTC
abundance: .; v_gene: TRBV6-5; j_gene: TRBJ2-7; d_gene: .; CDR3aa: CASSRGQKYEQYF; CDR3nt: TGTGCCAGCAGCCGTGGACAGAAATACGAGCAGTACTTC
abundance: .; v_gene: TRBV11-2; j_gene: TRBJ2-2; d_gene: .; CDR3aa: CASSLGHAGELFF; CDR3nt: TGTGCCAGCAGCCTCGGACATGCCGGGGAGCTGTTTTTT
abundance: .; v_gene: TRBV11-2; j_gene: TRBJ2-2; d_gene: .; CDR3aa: CASSPPGMASGELFF; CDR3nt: TGTGCCAGCAGCCCGCCGGGGATGGCAAGCGGGGAGCTGTTTTTT
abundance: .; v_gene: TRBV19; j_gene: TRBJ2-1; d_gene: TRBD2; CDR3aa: CASMGLARNGEQFF; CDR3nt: TGTGCCAGTATGGGACTAGCGCGTAACGGTGAGCAGTTCTTC
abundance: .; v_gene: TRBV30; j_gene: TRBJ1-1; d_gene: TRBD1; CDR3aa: CAWRSGGNTEAFF; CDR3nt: TGTGCCTGGAGATCAGGGGGAAACACTGAAGCTTTCTTT
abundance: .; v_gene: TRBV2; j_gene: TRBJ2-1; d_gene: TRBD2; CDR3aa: CASGGGAVNEQFF; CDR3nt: TGTGCCAGCGGGGGAGGGGCGGTCAATGAGCAGTTCTTC
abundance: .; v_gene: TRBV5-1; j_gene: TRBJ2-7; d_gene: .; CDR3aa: CASSLSLESSYEQYF; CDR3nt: TGCGCCAGCAGCCTCAGCCTGGAGAGCTCCTACGAGCAGTACTTC
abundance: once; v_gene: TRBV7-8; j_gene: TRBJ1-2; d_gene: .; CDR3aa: CASSPKQDGYTF; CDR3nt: TGTGCCAGCAGCCCCAAACAGGATGGCTACACCTTC
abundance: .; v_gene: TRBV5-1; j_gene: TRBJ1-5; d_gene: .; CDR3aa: CASSLGGGEGIQPQHF; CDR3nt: TGCGCCAGCAGCTTGGGGGGAGGGGAAGGGATCCAGCCCCAGCATTTT
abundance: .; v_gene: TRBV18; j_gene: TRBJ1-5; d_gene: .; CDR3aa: CASSRRQADQPQHF; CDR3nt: TGTGCCAGCTCCCGGCGTCAGGCCGATCAGCCCCAGCATTTT
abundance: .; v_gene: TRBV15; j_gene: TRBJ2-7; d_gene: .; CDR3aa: CATSSTHRDTYEQYF; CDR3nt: TGTGCCACCAGCAGCACTCACCGGGACACATACGAGCAGTACTTC
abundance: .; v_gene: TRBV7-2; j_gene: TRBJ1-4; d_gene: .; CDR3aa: CASSLLNSNEKLFF; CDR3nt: TGTGCCAGCAGCTTACTAAACTCTAATGAAAAACTGTTTTTT
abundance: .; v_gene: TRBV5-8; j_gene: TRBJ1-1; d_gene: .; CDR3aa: CASSADPGDEAFF; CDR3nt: TGTGCCAGCAGCGCGGACCCAGGGGATGAAGCTTTCTTT
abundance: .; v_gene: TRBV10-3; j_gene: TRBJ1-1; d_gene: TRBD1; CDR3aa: CAISATGDGAFF; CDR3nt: TGTGCCATCAGCGCAACAGGGGACGGAGCTTTCTTT
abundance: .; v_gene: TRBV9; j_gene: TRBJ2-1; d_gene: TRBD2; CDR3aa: CASSVELAGEGEQFF; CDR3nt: TGTGCCAGCAGCGTAGAACTAGCGGGAGAGGGTGAGCAGTTCTTC
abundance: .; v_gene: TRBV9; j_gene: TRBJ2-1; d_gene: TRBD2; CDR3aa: CASSALLAGGHEQFF; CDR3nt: TGTGCCAGCAGCGCCCTGCTAGCGGGAGGACATGAGCAGTTCTTC
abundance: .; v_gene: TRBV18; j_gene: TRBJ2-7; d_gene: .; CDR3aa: CASSPSTSRHEQYF; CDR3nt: TGTGCCAGCTCGCCCTCGACTAGTAGGCACGAGCAGTACTTC
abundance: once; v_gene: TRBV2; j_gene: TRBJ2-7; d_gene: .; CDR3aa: CASSESGGSLYEQYF; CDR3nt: TGTGCCAGCAGTGAATCGGGTGGATCCCTCTACGAGCAGTACTTC